These 20 T cell receptor beta chains were sequenced from one sample in a study of beta chain features in type 1 diabetes. Study results and limitations: TCRB CDR3s from Type 1 diabetes patients were moderately but significantly shorter in all four CD4+ subsets.

The antigens of these receptors remain unknown. All of the isolated RNA was reverse transcribed, so expressed TCRB transcripts were sequenced. Measured with immunoSEQ multiplex PCR; TCRdb has only the in-frame clones, and not every one. The profile shows hundreds of thousands of clones, roughly 13% of them singletons. Sequenced sample: naive CD4+ T cells from blood. The receptor source for this set is a man aged 18 to 29 with type 1 diabetes.

CDR3 amino acids: CASSPPILETQYF. The DNA of the CDR3 is TGTGCCAGCTCACCACCGATTCTGGAGACCCAGTACTTC. The chain couples TRBV18 to TRBJ2-5; unclear D gene. Germline V lookup: CDR1 KGHSH, CDR2 LQKENI. Trimming left V 0 bases short and J 5 bases short, with 7 bases between. The CDR3 extends over 13 amino acids.

This clone was counted a few times. The rearrangement links TRBV2 to TRBJ2-1, with D hard to call. V was pared by 8 bases and J by 2 bases, with 13 bases between. The germline CDR1 and CDR2 sequences are SNHLY and FYNNEI. The length of the CDR3 is 14 residues. The DNA for the CDR3 is TGTGCCAGCGCCCGAGGTCTTCCCTACAATGAGCAGTTCTTC. It is translated as CASARGLPYNEQFF.

This clone was observed a handful of times. The genes are TRBV9 and TRBJ2-7; D unclear. Germline CDR1 reads SGDLS; CDR2 reads YYNGEE. The CDR3 extends over 14 amino acids. Deletions cut 4 bases from V and 0 bases from J, with 11 bases between. CDR3 in amino acids: CASSPQEPSYEQYF. The DNA of the CDR3 is TGTGCCAGCAGCCCTCAGGAGCCCTCCTACGAGCAGTACTTC. Based on the CDR3 plus reference TRBV9 and TRBJ2-7, the full variable domain is DSGVTQTPKHLITATGQRVTLRCSPRSGDLSVYWYQQSLDQGLQFLIQYYNGEERAKGNILERFSAQQFPDLHSELNLSSLELGDSALYFCASSPQEPSYEQYFGPGTRLTVT.

This clone has a handful of counts. The CDR3 DNA sequence: TGTGCCAGTAGACGGGGACTAGCGGGGGAAAACCCCTACGAGCAGTACTTC. Protein sequence: CASRRGLAGENPYEQYF. The chain carries TRBV19 and TRBJ2-7; 14 positions match TRBD2. V lost 6 bases, J lost 2 bases, and 9 bases stayed unmatched. The CDR3 runs 17 residues. Germline CDR1 reads LNHDA; CDR2 reads SQIVND (reference sequence).

This chain joins TRBV7-2 and TRBJ2-3, with D perhaps matching TRBD1 (6 bases). The CDR3 loop spans 18 amino acids. Germline CDR1 reads SGHTA; CDR2 reads FQGNSA. Trimming cost V 3 bases and J 0 bases, with 19 bases left between them. DNA of the CDR3: TGTGCCAGCAGCTTTTTCGCCCTTGTGGGGGCTAGCACAGATACGCAGTATTTT. It codes for CASSFFALVGASTDTQYF.

CDR3 bases: TGTGCCAGCAGCGCCAGGACAGGGTCTGCCGGGGAGCTGTTTTTT. Translating it yields CASSARTGSAGELFF. This rearrangement joins TRBV9 to TRBJ2-2; 8 bases agree with TRBD1. The trim removed 3 bases at V and 6 bases at J, leaving 7 bases unmatched. The CDR3 is made up of 15 amino acids. Germline loops: CDR1 SGDLS, CDR2 YYNGEE.

The V call is TRBV30, the J call TRBJ2-7; 7 nucleotides agree with TRBD1. The CDR3 length is 14 residues. V was clipped by 7 bases and J by 0 bases; unmatched bases: 9. Germline CDR1 and CDR2: GTSNPN and SVGIG (reference sequence). The CDR3 DNA sequence: TGTGCCTCCTTAAGGGGACAGAGCTCCTACGAGCAGTACTTC. Encoded protein: CASLRGQSSYEQYF.

J is TRBJ2-3 and V is TRBV5-1; a weak D match, TRBD2 (5 bases). The CDR3 length is 15 residues. The V gene's germline CDR1 is SGHRS and CDR2 YFSETQ. Trimming pared 0 bases from V and 3 bases from J, leaving 11 bases between. CDR3 loop: CASSLGVRRTDTQYF. As DNA, the CDR3 is TGCGCCAGCAGCTTGGGGGTGAGGAGGACAGATACGCAGTATTTT.

This clone has more than one count but fewer than ten. This chain connects TRBV7-3 to TRBJ1-2; TRBD1 aligns across 9 bases. This CDR3 region has 14 residues. Looked up from germline, CDR1 is SGHTA and CDR2 is FQGTGA. Germline trimming cut 3 bases from V and 3 bases from J; bases unmatched to any gene: 2. The CDR3 loop is CASSLDRGDYGYTF. The CDR3, as DNA: TGTGCCAGCAGCTTGGACAGGGGTGACTATGGCTACACCTTC.

This clone was observed a handful of times. This chain links TRBV10-3 with TRBJ2-3, with 9 bases that match TRBD1. The length of the CDR3 is 15 residues. Germline V gene sequence: CDR1 ENHRY, CDR2 SYGVKD. Losses at the gene ends were 6 bases for V and 2 bases for J; bases not matched to a gene: 6. For the CDR3, the DNA is TGTGCCATCAGCATTGGACAGGGGTACACAGATACGCAGTATTTT. It yields the protein CAISIGQGYTDTQYF.

This clone appeared a few times. The junction and the germline gene differ at one end; a read error may be behind it. The chain uses TRBV9 and TRBJ2-6, with TRBD1 matching over 8 bases. Germline V gene sequence: CDR1 SGDLS, CDR2 YYNGEE. The CDR3 has 18 amino acids. The CDR3 region is CARSVADRALSGANVLTF. CDR3 DNA: TGTGCCCGCAGCGTTGCGGACAGGGCCCTTTCTGGGGCCAACGTCCTGACTTTC.

The chain combines TRBV5-4 with TRBJ2-3; TRBD2 matches at 9 bases. Germline loops: CDR1 SGHNT, CDR2 YYREEE (reference sequence). This CDR3 contains 14 residues. V shed 7 bases, J shed 6 bases, and the junction held 9 bases outside the gene matches. The chain's CDR3 is CASRVAGASDTQYF. CDR3 nucleotides: TGTGCCAGCCGAGTAGCGGGGGCCTCTGATACGCAGTATTTT.

This clone was observed a few times. The chain links TRBV5-4 to TRBJ2-7; a weak D match, TRBD2 (5 bases). Between the trimmed V and J ends, which lost 4 bases and 6 bases, there was a span of 17 bases. CDR1 SGHNT and CDR2 YYREEE come from the germline V gene (reference sequence). The length of the CDR3 is 14 residues. The CDR3 reads CASSTDNMGSEQYF. The CDR3 DNA follows: TGTGCCAGCAGCACAGACAACATGGGGAGCGAGCAGTACTTC.

This chain links TRBV30 with TRBJ2-3; possible D gene TRBD2, 5 bases. This CDR3 region has 13 residues. CDR1 and CDR2 from the germline V gene are GTSNPN and SVGIG (reference sequence). The germline V and J ends were trimmed by 2 bases and 4 bases, with 10 bases remaining between them. In nucleotides, the CDR3 is TGTGCCTGGAGTAGAGGGATAGCAGATACGCAGTATTTT. It specifies CAWSRGIADTQYF.

V is TRBV11-2 and J is TRBJ1-5, with D tentatively TRBD1 (5 bases). This CDR3 contains 14 residues. Germline V gene sequence: CDR1 SGHAT, CDR2 FQNNGV. The V and J ends lost 1 base and 6 bases respectively, with 10 bases between them. The CDR3 is CASSLVIQGQPQHF. The CDR3, as DNA: TGTGCCAGCAGCTTAGTTATTCAGGGTCAGCCCCAGCATTTT.

This sequence joins TRBV6-5 and TRBJ2-5; 9 nucleotides agree with TRBD2. This CDR3 spans 16 amino acids. The V segment lost 0 bases and the J segment 3 bases; nucleotides outside the gene matches: 5. Germline lookup yields CDR1 MNHEY and CDR2 SVGAGI. The CDR3 DNA reads as TGTGCCAGCAGTTACTCGTCGGTAGCGGGAGAAGAGACCCAGTACTTC. This gives the protein CASSYSSVAGEETQYF.

The chain joins TRBV28 to TRBJ1-5; 8 nucleotides match TRBD1. This CDR3 comprises 16 residues. V lost 5 bases, J lost 4 bases, and 10 bases stayed unmatched. Per germline, CDR1 MDHEN and CDR2 SYDVKM. The CDR3 DNA reads TGTGCCAGCAGTCACCCGGGACAGGTTCCAAATCAGCCCCAGCATTTT. It yields the protein CASSHPGQVPNQPQHF. Full variable domain (remainder filled in from reference TRBV28 and TRBJ1-5): DVKVTQSSRYLVKRTGEKVFLECVQDMDHENMFWYRQDPGLGLRLIYFSYDVKMKEKGDIPEGYSVSREKKERFSLILESASTNQTSMYLCASSHPGQVPNQPQHFGDGTRLSIL.

This clone turned up a few times. The chain couples TRBV27 to TRBJ2-7; 8 bases agree with TRBD1. The CDR3 contains 14 residues. J was trimmed by 2 bases and V by 4 bases; bases with no gene match: 4. The germline gives CDR1 MNHEY, CDR2 SMNVEV (reference sequence). The CDR3 loop is CASSSTGATYEQYF. The CDR3 nucleotides are TGTGCCAGCAGTTCGACAGGGGCTACCTACGAGCAGTACTTC.

V gene TRBV7-6 combines with J gene TRBJ1-1; D remains unclear. Germline V gene sequence: CDR1 SGHVS, CDR2 FNYEAQ. The germline V and J ends were trimmed by 6 bases and 3 bases, with 17 bases remaining between them. The CDR3 is 15 residues long. The CDR3 sequence is CASSPSSLKHTEAFF. The CDR3 nucleotides read TGTGCCAGCAGTCCTTCGAGCCTCAAGCACACTGAAGCTTTCTTT.

V gene TRBV14 combines with J gene TRBJ1-2, with D tentatively TRBD1 (6 bases). Trimming took off 2 bases at V and 5 bases at J, with 18 bases between the two ends. Germline CDR1 reads SGHDN; CDR2 reads FVKESK. This CDR3 region has 16 residues. DNA of the CDR3: TGTGCCAGCAGCCAAACCCTAATCGACAGGAAATATGGCTACACCTTC. Its translation is CASSQTLIDRKYGYTF.